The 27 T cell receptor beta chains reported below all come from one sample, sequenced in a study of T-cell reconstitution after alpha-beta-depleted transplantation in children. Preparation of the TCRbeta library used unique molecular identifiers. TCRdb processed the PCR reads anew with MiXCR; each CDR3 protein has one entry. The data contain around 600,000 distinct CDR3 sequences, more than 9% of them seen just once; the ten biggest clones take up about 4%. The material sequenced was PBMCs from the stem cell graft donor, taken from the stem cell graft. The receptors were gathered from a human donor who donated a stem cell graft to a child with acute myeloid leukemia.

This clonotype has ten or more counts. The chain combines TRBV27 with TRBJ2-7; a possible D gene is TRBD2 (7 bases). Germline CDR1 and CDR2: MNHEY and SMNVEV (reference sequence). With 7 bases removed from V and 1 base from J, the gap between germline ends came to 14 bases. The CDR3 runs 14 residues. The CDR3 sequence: CASIQRGGSYEQYF. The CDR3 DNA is TGTGCCAGCATCCAGAGGGGGGGATCCTACGAGCAGTACTTC.

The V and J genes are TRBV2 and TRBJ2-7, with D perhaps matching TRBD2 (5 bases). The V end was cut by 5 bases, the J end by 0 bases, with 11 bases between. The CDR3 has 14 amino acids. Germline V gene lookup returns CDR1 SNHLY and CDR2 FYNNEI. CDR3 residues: CASSPRRASYEQYF. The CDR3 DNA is TGTGCCAGCAGTCCCCGGCGGGCCTCCTACGAGCAGTACTTC.

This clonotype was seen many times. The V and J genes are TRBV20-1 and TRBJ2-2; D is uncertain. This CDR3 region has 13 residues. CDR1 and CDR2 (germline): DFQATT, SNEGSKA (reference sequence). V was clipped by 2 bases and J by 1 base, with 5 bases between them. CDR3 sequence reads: CSARPVNTGELFF. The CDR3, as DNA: TGCAGTGCTAGACCGGTGAACACCGGGGAGCTGTTTTTT.

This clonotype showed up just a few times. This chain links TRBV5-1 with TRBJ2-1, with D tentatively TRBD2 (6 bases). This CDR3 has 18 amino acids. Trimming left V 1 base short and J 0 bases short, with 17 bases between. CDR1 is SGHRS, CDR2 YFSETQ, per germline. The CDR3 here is CASSLRVVSGSSYNEQFF. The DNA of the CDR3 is TGCGCCAGCAGCTTGAGAGTCGTTAGCGGCAGCTCCTACAATGAGCAGTTCTTC.

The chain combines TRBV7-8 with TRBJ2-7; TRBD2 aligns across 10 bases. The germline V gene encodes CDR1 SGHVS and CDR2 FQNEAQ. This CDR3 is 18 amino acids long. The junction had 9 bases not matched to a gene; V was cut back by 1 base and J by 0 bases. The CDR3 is CASSLGRTAGGSSYEQYF. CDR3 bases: TGTGCCAGCAGCTTAGGGAGGACAGCGGGAGGGAGCTCCTACGAGCAGTACTTC.

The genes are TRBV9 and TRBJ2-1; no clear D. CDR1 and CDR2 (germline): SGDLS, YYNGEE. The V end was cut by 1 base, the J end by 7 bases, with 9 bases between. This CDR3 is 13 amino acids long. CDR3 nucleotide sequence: TGTGCCAGCAGCGTAAACGCCGGGAATGAGCAGTTCTTC. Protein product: CASSVNAGNEQFF.

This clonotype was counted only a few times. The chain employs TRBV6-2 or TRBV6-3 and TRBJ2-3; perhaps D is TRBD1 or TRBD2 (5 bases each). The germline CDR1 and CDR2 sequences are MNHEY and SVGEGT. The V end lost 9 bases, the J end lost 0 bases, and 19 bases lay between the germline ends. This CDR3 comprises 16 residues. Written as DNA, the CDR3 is TGTGCCAGGGGAATAACCTACGGGACGAGCACAGATACGCAGTATTTT. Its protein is CARGITYGTSTDTQYF.

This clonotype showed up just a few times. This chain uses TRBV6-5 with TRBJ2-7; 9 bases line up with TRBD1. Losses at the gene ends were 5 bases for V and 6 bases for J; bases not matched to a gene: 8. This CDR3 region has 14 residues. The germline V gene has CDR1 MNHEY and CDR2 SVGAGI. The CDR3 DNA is TGTGCCAGCAGTAGGGACAGGGTGGTCTTCGAGCAGTACTTC. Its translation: CASSRDRVVFEQYF.

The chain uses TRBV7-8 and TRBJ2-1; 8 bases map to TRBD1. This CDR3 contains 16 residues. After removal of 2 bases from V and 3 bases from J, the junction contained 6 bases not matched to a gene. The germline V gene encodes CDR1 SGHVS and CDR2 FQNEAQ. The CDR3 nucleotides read TGTGCCAGCAGCTTAAAAGGACAGGGACTCTACAATGAGCAGTTCTTC. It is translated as CASSLKGQGLYNEQFF.

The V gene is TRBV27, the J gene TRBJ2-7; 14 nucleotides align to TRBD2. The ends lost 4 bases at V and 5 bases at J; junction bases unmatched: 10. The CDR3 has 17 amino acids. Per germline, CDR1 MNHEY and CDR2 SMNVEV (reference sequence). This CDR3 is CASSSTGLAGGFNEQYF. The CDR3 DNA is TGTGCCAGCAGTTCCACCGGACTAGCGGGAGGTTTCAACGAGCAGTACTTC.

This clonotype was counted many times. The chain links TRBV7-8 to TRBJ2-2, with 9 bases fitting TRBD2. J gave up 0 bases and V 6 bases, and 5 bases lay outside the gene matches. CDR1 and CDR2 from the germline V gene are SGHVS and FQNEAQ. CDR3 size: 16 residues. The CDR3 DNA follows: TGTGCCAGCAGGGGGGGACTAGCAGCGAACACCGGGGAGCTGTTTTTT. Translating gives CASRGGLAANTGELFF.

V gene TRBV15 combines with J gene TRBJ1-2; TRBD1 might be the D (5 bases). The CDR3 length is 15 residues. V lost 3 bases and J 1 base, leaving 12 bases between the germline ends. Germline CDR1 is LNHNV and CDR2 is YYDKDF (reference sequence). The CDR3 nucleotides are TGTGCCACCAGCAGTCCCCGGGGCGGTAACTATGGCTACACCTTC. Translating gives CATSSPRGGNYGYTF.

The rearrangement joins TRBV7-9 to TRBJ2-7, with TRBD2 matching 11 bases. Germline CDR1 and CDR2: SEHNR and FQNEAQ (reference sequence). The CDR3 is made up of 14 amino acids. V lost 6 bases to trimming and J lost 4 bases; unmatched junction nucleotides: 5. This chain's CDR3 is CASRLTSGNYEQYF. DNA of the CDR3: TGTGCCAGCAGACTGACTAGCGGGAATTACGAGCAGTACTTC. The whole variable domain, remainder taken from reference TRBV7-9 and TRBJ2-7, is DTGVSQNPRHKITKRGQNVTFRCDPISEHNRLYWYRQTLGQGPEFLTYFQNEAQLEKSRLLSDRFSAERPKGSFSTLEIQRTEQGDSAMYLCASRLTSGNYEQYFGPGTRLTVT.

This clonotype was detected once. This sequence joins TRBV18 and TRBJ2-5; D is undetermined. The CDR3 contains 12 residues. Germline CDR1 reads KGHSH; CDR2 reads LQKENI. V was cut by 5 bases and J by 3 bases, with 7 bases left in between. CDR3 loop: CASSKLKETQYF. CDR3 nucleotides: TGTGCCAGCTCAAAACTCAAAGAGACCCAGTACTTC.

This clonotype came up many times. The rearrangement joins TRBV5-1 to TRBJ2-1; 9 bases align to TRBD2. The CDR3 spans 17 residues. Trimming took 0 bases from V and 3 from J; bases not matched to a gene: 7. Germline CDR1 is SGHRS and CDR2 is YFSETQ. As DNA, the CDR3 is TGCGCCAGCAGCTTGGTTGGCGGGAGGGCCGGCTACAATGAGCAGTTCTTC. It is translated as CASSLVGGRAGYNEQFF. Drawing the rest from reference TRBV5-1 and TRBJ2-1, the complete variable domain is KAGVTQTPRYLIKTRGQQVTLSCSPISGHRSVSWYQQTPGQGLQFLFEYFSETQRNKGNFPGRFSGRQFSNSRSEMNVSTLELGDSALYLCASSLVGGRAGYNEQFFGPGTRLTVL.

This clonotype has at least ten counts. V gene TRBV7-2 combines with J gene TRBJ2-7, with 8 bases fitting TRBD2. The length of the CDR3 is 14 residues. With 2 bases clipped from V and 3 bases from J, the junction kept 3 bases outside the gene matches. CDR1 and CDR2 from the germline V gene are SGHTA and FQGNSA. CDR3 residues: CASSLQAGDYEQYF. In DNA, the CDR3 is TGTGCCAGCAGCTTACAAGCGGGAGACTACGAGCAGTACTTC.

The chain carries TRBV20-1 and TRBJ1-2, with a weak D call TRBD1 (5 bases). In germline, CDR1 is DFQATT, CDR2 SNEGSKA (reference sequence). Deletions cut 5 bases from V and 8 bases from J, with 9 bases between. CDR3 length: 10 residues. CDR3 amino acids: CSAYRIGYTF. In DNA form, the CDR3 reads TGCAGTGCTTACAGGATCGGCTACACCTTC.

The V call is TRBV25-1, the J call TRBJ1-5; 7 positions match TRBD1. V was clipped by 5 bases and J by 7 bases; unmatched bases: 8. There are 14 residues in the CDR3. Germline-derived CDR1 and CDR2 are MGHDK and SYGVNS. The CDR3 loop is CASSTDREGQPQHF. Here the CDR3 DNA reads TGTGCCAGCAGTACCGACAGGGAAGGGCAGCCCCAGCATTTT.

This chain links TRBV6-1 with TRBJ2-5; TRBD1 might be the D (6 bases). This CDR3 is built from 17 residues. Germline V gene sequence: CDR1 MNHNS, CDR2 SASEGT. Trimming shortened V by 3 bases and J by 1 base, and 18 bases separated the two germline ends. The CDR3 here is CASSDPLRGAAQETQYF. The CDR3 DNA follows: TGTGCCAGCAGTGACCCGCTCAGGGGCGCTGCCCAAGAGACCCAGTACTTC.

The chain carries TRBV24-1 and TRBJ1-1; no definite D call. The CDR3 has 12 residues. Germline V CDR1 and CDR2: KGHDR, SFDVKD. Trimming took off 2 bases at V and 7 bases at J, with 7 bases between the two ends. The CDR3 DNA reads TGTGCCACCAGTGATTCGGGGATTGAAGCTTTCTTT. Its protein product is CATSDSGIEAFF.

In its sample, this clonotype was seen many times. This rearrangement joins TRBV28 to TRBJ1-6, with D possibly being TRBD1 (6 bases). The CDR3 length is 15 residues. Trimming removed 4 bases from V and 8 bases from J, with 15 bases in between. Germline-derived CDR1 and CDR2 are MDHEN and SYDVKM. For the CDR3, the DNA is TGTGCCAGCAGTTCCCCGAGGGGGGAGTATTCACCCCTCCACTTT. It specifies CASSSPRGEYSPLHF.

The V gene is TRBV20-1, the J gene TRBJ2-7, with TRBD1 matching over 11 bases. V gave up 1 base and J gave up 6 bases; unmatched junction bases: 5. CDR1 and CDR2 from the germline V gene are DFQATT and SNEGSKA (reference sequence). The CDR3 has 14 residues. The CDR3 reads CSARGGTGGREQYF. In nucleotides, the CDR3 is TGCAGTGCTAGAGGCGGGACAGGGGGTCGCGAGCAGTACTTC.

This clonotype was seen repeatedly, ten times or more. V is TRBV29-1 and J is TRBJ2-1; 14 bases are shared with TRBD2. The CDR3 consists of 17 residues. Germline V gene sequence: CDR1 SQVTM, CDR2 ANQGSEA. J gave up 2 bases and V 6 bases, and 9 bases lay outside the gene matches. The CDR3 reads CSVTRTSGRLPYNEQFF. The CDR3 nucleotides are TGCAGCGTCACCCGGACTAGCGGGAGGCTCCCCTACAATGAGCAGTTCTTC.

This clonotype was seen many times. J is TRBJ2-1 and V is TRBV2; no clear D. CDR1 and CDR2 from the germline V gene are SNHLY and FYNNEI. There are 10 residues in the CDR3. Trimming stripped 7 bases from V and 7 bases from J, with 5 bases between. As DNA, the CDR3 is TGTGCCAGCATCGGAAATGAGCAGTTCTTC. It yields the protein CASIGNEQFF.

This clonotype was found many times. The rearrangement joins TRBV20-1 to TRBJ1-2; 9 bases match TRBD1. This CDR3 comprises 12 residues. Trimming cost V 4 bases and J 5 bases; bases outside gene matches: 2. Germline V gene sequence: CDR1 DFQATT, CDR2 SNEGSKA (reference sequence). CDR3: CSAMGQGYGYTF. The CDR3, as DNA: TGCAGTGCTATGGGACAGGGATATGGCTACACCTTC.

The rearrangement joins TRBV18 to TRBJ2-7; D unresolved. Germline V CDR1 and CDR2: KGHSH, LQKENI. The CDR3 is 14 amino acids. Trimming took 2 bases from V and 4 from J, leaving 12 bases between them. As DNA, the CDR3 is TGTGCCAGCTCACCAAAGCAGAGTCTTTACGAGCAGTACTTC. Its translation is CASSPKQSLYEQYF.

CDR3 amino acids: CASSETENIQYF. CDR3 nucleotides: TGTGCCAGCTCAGAGACAGAAAACATTCAGTACTTC. This chain joins TRBV18 and TRBJ2-4; tentative D call: TRBD1 (5 bases). There are 12 residues in the CDR3. CDR1 is KGHSH and CDR2 is LQKENI in the germline V gene. With 5 bases removed from V and 5 bases from J, the gap between germline ends came to 7 bases.